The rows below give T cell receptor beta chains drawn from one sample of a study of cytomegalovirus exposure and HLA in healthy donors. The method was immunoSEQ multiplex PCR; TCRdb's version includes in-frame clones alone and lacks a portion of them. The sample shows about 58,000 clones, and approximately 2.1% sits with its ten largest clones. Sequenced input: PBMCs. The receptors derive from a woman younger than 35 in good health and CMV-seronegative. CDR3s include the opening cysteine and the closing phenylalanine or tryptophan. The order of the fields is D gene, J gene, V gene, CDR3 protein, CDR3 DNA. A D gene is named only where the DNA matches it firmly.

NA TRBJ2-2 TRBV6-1 CASSSQGDGELFF TGTGCCAGCAGTTCACAGGGTGACGGGGAGCTGTTTTTT
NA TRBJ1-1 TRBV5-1 CASRDGMNTEAFF TGCGCCAGCAGGGACGGGATGAACACTGAAGCTTTCTTT
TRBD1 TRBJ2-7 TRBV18 CASSPGTEAYEQYF TGTGCCAGCTCCCCCGGGACAGAGGCCTACGAGCAGTACTTC
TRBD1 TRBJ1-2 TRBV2 CASKGQGAKTNYGYTF TGTGCCAGCAAAGGACAGGGGGCGAAAACTAACTATGGCTACACCTTC
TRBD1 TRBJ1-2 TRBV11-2 CASSLDRDTYGYTF TGTGCCAGCAGTTTAGACAGGGACACGTATGGCTACACCTTC
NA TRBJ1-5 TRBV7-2 CASSLPWGRGNQPQHF TGTGCCAGCAGCCTGCCGTGGGGCCGGGGCAATCAGCCCCAGCATTTT
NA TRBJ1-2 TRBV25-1 CASSELGLTNYGYTF TGTGCCAGCAGTGAATTAGGACTGACTAACTATGGCTACACCTTC
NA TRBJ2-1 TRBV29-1 CSVEGALYNEQFF TGCAGCGTTGAGGGCGCCCTCTACAATGAGCAGTTCTTC
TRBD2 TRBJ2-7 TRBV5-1 CASSLESARLREGPKQYF TGCGCCAGCAGCTTGGAATCGGCCCGACTCCGGGAGGGCCCAAAGCAGTACTTC
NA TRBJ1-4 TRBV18 CASSPPAPDRYNEKLFF TGTGCCAGCTCACCGCCGGCTCCAGACAGATACAATGAAAAACTGTTTTTT
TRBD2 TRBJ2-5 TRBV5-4 CASSLVGEGETQYF TGTGCCAGCAGCTTAGTCGGGGAGGGAGAGACCCAGTACTTC
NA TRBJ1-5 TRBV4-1 CASSQLNSNQPQHF TGCGCCAGCAGCCAATTAAATAGCAATCAGCCCCAGCATTTT
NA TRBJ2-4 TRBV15 CATSREWSWGVLNIQYF TGTGCCACCAGCAGAGAATGGTCGTGGGGGGTACTAAACATTCAGTACTTC
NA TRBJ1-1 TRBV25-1 CASRQGIETEAFF TGTGCCAGCAGGCAGGGGATAGAAACTGAAGCTTTCTTT
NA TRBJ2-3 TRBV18 CASSPYTDTQYF TGTGCCAGCTCACCCTACACAGATACGCAGTATTTT
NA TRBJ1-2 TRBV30 CAWSERVVWDGYTF TGTGCCTGGAGTGAGAGGGTAGTGTGGGATGGCTACACCTTC
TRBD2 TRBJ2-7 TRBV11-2 CASSLKRASGRASEQYF TGTGCCAGCAGCTTAAAGCGGGCTAGCGGGAGGGCCTCCGAGCAGTACTTC
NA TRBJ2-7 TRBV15 CATSPDSFYEQYF TGTGCCACCAGCCCCGACAGCTTCTACGAGCAGTACTTC
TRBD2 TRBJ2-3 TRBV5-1 CASSFIAGITDKQYF TGCGCCAGCAGCTTCATAGCGGGAATCACAGATAAGCAGTATTTT
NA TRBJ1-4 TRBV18 CASSPTTGSNEKLFF TGTGCCAGCTCACCCACGACAGGTTCTAATGAAAAACTGTTTTTT